What follows are 5 T cell receptor beta chains derived from one specimen sequenced in a study of beta chain features in type 1 diabetes. Reverse transcription of all isolated RNA meant that expressed TCRB transcripts were sequenced. Sequencing used immunoSEQ multiplex PCR; TCRdb keeps in-frame clones, though not all of them. Among about 290,000 clones listed, about 8% were seen once. Input material: central memory CD4+ T cells from blood. The receptors derive from a woman younger than 35 in good health.

The V and J genes are TRBV11-3 and TRBJ2-7; D is possibly TRBD1 (6 bases). The CDR3 has 12 amino acids. Germline lookup yields CDR1 SGHNT and CDR2 YENEEA. Trimming stripped 5 bases from V and 3 bases from J, with 8 bases between. DNA for the CDR3: TGTGCCAGCAGCGAACAGGGCTACGAGCAGTACTTC. Protein sequence: CASSEQGYEQYF.

The chain carries TRBV19 and TRBJ1-4; 9 nucleotides agree with TRBD1. Trimming at V came to 10 bases and at J to 8 bases, leaving 14 bases not matched to a gene. Per the germline V gene, CDR1 is LNHDA and CDR2 is SQIVND (reference sequence). CDR3 length: 15 amino acids. The DNA for the CDR3 is TGTGCCACCGCGTCCCCGGGACAGGGAGTAGAAAAACTGTTTTTT. Protein sequence: CATASPGQGVEKLFF.

The sample holds many counts of this clone. The gene calls are TRBV10-3 and TRBJ1-2; D gene ambiguous. V dropped 0 bases and J dropped 2 bases, with 7 bases sitting between them. This CDR3 has 14 residues. CDR1 is ENHRY and CDR2 is SYGVKD in the germline V gene. CDR3 in DNA: TGTGCCATCAGTGAGTCGGCGGTGAACTATGGCTACACCTTC. Protein sequence: CAISESAVNYGYTF.

This clone was observed a few times. The chain links TRBV4-3 to TRBJ1-4; 8 bases fit TRBD1. V shed 1 base and J 7 bases; nucleotides not matched to a gene: 2. Per germline, CDR1 LGHNA and CDR2 YSLEER. The CDR3 loop spans 14 amino acids. Here the CDR3 reads CASSQGQGREKLFF. The DNA for the CDR3 is TGCGCCAGCAGCCAAGGACAGGGGCGTGAAAAACTGTTTTTT.

The chain joins TRBV4-3 to TRBJ2-2, with D possibly being TRBD2 (6 bases). This CDR3 comprises 15 residues. Germline-derived CDR1 and CDR2 are LGHNA and YSLEER. Trimming left V 1 base short and J 5 bases short, with 11 bases between. CDR3 nucleotide sequence: TGCGCCAGCAGCCAAGTGACTAGAGTTACCGGGGAGCTGTTTTTT. It yields the protein CASSQVTRVTGELFF.